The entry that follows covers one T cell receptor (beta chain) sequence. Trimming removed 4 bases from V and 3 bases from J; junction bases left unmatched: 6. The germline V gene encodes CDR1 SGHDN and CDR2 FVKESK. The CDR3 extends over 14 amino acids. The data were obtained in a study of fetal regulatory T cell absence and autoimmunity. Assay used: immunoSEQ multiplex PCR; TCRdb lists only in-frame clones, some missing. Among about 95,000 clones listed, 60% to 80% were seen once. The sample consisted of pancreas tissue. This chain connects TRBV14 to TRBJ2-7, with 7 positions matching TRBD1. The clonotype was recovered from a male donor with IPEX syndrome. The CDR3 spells CASSRLRDSYEQYF. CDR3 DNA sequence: TGTGCCAGCAGCCGCCTCCGGGACAGCTACGAGCAGTACTTC.